Detailed here is one T cell receptor (beta chain). Its antigen is not yet known. Per-base qualities were not stored, and no clone one base away is much larger. This sample is part of a study of blood T cell repertoires in COVID-19 (dated by TCRdb to 2020 to 2021). For the wider study: The collaborator samples originated in the United States, Italy and Spain and spanned the acute and convalescent phases of COVID-19. The prospective study material was composed of cDNA or gDNA derived from T cells, B-cell-depleted T cells, or PBMCs. The dataset comprised deeply sampled blood TCRbeta repertoires from subjects exposed to, actively infected with, or recovered from COVID-19. The repertoires were made available in a free public database intended to serve as a resource for research on the immune response to SARS-CoV-2. The samples were drawn from two sources: the first 160 participants of the ongoing ImmuneRACE study, and fewer than 1,500 subjects contributed by 6 global collaborators. Sample metadata almost always included a de-identified subject ID, COVID-19 status, age in years and sex. Where HLA class I and class II types were available, the types were taken from metadata supplied by the sample provider, not from assay-based typing. General conclusions and limits of the study: How much clinical and demographic metadata was included differed by source and by participant, and the metadata was provided uncurated.

Whole blood was collected in K2EDTA tubes by collaborating institutions according to the institutions' own protocols. Collaborator samples were shipped for TCRbeta analysis as frozen whole blood, isolated PBMCs, or DNA extracted from either sample type. TCRbeta CDR3 regions were amplified from genomic DNA by means of the immunoSEQ Assay, a bias-controlled multiplex PCR. The original methods were these. The number of nucleated cells in each sample was estimated by amplification of reference gene primers within the assay. To quantify the absolute abundance of each unique TCRbeta CDR3 rearrangement, sequence reads were collapsed and filtered. For each sample, productive Simpson clonality was calculated as the square root of Simpson's diversity index across productive rearrangements. As stored in TCRdb, this immuneACCESS dataset retains in-frame rearrangements with V and J assigned. A fraction of the clones does not appear; measured against another copy, unresolved V genes explain less than half of the discrepancy, and the remainder lacks a known reason. The DNA was the basis for D and trimming; V, J and clone size are from that table. This sample is represented by 80,000 to 90,000 clones; 85% to 90% of them were singletons. Around 5.2% of the sample is in the top ten clones.

The junction shows trimming of 3 bases on V and 5 bases on J, plus 10 bases between the germline ends. The CDR3 holds 13 amino acids from the cysteine to the phenylalanine. Left in the record is the CDR3 DNA by itself, 39 bases read in frame from the first base. CDR1 and CDR2 (GTSNPN, SVGIG) derive from the germline V gene (reference sequence). The material sequenced was peripheral blood. This clonotype originated in a man aged 40-49 years with acute or convalescent COVID-19. Here the chain combines TRBV30 and TRBJ1-4; TRBD1 is perhaps the D gene, given 6 matching bases. The CDR3 protein: CAWRTGVNEKLFF. The bases are TGTGCCTGGAGGACAGGCGTCAATGAAAAACTGTTTTTT.